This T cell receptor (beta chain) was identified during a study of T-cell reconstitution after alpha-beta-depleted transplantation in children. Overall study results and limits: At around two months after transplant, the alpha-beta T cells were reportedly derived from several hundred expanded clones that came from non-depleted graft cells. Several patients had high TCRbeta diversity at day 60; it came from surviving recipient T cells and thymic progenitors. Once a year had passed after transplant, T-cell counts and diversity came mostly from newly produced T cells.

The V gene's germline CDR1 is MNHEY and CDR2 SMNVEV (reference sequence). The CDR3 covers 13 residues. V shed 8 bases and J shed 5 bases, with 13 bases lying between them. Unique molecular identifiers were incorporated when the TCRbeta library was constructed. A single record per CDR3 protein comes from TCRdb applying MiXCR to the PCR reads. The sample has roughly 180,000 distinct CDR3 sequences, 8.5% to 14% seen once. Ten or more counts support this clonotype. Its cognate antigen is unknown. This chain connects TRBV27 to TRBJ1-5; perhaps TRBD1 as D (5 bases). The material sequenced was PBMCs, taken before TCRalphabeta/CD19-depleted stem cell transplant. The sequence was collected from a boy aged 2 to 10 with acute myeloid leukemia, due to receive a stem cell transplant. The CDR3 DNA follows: TGTGCCAGCGGAAGAGGGGCCTATCAGCCCCAGCATTTT. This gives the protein CASGRGAYQPQHF.